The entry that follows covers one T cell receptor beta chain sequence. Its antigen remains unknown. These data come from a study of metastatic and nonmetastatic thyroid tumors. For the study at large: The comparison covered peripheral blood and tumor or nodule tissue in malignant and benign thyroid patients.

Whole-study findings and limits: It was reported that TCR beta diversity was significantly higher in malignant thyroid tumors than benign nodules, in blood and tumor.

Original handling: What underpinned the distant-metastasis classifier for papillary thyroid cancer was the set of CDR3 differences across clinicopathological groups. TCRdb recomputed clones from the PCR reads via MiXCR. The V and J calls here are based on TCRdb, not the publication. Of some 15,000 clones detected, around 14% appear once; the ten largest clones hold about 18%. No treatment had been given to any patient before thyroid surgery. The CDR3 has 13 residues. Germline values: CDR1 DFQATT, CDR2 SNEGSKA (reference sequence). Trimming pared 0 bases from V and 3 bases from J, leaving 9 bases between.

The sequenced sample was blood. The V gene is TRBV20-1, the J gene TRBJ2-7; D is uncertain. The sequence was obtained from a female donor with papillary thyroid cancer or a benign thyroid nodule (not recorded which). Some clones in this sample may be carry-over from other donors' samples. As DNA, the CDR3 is TGCAGTGCTAGAGATGGCCGGGTCTACGAGCAGTACTTC. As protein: CSARDGRVYEQYF.